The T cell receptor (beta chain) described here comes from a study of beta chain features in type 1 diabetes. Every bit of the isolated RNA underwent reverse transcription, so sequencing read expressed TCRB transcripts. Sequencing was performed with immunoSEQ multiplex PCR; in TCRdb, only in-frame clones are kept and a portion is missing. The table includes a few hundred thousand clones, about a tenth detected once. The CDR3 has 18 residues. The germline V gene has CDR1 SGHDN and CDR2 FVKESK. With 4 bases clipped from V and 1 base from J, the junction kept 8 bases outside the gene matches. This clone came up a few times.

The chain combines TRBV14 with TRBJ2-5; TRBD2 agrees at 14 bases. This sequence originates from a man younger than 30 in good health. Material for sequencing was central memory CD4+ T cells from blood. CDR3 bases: TGTGCCAGCAGCCTCGGGACTAGCGGGAGCGCCATCCAAGAGACCCAGTACTTC. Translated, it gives CASSLGTSGSAIQETQYF.